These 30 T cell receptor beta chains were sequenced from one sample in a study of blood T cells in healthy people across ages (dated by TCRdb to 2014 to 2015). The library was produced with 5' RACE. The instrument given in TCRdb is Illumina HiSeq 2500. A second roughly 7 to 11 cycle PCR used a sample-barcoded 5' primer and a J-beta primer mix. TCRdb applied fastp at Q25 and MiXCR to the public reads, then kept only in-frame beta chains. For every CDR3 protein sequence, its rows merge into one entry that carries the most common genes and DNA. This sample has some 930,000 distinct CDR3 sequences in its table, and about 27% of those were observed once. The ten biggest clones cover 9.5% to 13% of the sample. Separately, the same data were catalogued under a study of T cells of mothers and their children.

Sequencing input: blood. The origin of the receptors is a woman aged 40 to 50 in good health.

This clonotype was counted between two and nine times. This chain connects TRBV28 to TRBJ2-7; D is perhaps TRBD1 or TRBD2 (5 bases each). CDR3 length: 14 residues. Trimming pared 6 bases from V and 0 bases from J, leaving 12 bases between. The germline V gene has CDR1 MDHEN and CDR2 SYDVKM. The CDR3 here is CASRTWDGSYEQYF. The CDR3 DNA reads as TGTGCCAGCAGGACCTGGGACGGCTCCTACGAGCAGTACTTC.

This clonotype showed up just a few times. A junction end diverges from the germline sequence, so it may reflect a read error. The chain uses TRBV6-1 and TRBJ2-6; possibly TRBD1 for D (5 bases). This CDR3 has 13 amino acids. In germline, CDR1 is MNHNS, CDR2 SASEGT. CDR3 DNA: TGTGCCGGTGATAAATCTGGGGCCAACGTCCAGACTTTC. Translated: CAGDKSGANVQTF.

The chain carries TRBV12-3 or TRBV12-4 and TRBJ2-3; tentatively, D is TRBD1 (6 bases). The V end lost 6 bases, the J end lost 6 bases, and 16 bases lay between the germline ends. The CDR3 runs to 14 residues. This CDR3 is CASSKTGPPDTQYF. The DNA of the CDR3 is TGTGCCAGCAGCAAAACAGGGCCTCCGGATACGCAGTATTTT.

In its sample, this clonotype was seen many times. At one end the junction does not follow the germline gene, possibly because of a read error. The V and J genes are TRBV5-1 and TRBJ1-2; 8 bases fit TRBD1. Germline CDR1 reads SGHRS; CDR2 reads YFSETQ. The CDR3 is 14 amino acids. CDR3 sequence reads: CASSLDRGLYGYTF. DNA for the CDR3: TGTGCCAGCAGCTTAGACAGGGGACTCTATGGCTACACCTTC.

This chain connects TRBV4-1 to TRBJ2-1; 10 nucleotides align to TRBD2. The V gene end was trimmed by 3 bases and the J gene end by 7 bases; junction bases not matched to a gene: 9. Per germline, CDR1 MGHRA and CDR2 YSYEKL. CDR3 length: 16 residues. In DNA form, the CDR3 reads TGCGCCAGCAGCCAGACCCTAGCGGGAGTCCTTAATGAGCAGTTCTTC. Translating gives CASSQTLAGVLNEQFF.

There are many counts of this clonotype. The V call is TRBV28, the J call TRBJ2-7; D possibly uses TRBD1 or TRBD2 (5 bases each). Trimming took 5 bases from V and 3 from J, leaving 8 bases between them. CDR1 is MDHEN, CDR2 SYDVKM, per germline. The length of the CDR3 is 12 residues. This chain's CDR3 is CASSRDVYEQYF. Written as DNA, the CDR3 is TGTGCCAGCAGTCGGGACGTCTACGAGCAGTACTTC.

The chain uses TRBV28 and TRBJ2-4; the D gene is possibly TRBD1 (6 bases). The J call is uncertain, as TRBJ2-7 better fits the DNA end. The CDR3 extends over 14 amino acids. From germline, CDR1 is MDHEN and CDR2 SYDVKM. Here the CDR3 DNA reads TGTGCCAGCAGGGAAAGGACAGCCATCTACGAGCAGTACTTC. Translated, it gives CASRERTAIYEQYF.

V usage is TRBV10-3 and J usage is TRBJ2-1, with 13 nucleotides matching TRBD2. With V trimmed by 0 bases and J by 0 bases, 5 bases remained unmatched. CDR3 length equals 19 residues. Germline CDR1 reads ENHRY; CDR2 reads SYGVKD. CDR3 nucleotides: TGTGCCATCAGTGAGTCGACTAGCGGGAGGCGGTCCTCCTACAATGAGCAGTTCTTC. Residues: CAISESTSGRRSSYNEQFF.

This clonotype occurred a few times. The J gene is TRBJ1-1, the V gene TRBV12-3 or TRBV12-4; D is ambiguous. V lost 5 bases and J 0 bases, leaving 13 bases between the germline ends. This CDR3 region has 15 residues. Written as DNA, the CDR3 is TGTGCCAGCAGTAGCCTTACGGCCATGAACACTGAAGCTTTCTTT. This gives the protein CASSSLTAMNTEAFF.

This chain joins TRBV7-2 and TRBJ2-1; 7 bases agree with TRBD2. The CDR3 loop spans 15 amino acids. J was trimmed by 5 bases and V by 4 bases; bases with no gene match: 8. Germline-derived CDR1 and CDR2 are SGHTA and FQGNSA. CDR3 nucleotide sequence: TGTGCCAGCAGCTCCCCTCCCGGGGGGAACAATGAGCAGTTCTTC. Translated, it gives CASSSPPGGNNEQFF.

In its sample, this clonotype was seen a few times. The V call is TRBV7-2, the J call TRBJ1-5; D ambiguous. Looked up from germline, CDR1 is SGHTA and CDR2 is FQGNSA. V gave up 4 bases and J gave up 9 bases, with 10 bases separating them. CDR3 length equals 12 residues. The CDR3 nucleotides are TGTGCCAGCAGCTCGGGATCAACGCCCCAGCATTTT. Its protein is CASSSGSTPQHF.

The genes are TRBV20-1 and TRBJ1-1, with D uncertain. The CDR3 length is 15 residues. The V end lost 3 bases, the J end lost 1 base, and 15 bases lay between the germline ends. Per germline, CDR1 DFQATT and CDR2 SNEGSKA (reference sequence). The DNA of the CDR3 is TGCAGTGCTAGGTTATTCGGTCCGGAGAACACTGAAGCTTTCTTT. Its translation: CSARLFGPENTEAFF.

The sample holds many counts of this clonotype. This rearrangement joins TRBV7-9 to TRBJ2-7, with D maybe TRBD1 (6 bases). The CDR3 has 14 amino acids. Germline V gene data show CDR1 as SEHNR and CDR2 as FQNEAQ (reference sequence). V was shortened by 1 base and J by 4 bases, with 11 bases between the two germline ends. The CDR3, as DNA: TGTGCCAGCAGCTTAGGATACAGGGCATACGAGCAGTACTTC. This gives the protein CASSLGYRAYEQYF. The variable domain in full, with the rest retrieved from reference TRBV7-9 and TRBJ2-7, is DTGVSQNPRHKITKRGQNVTFRCDPISEHNRLYWYRQTLGQGPEFLTYFQNEAQLEKSRLLSDRFSAERPKGSFSTLEIQRTEQGDSAMYLCASSLGYRAYEQYFGPGTRLTVT.

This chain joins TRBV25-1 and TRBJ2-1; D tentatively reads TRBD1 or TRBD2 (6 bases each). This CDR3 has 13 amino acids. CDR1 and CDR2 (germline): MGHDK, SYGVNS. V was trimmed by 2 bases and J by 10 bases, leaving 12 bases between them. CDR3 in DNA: TGTGCCAGCAGTGAAGTGGGGGGCCGGGAGCAGTTCTTC. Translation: CASSEVGGREQFF.

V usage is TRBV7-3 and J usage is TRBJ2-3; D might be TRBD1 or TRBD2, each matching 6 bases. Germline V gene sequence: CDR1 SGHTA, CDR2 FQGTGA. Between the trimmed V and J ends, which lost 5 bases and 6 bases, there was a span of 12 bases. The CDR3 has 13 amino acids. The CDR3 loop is CASSRGASDTQYF. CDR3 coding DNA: TGTGCCAGCAGCAGGGGGGCCTCTGATACGCAGTATTTT.

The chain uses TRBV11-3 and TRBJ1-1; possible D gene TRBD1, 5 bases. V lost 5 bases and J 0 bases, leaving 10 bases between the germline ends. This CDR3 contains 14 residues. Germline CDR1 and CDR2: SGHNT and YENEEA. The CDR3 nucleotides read TGTGCCAGCAGCGACGGGGGGATGAACACTGAAGCTTTCTTT. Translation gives CASSDGGMNTEAFF.

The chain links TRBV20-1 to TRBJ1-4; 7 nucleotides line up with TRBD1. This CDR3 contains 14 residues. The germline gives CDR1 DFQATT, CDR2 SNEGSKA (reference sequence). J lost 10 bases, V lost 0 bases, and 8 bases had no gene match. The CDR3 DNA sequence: TGCAGTGCTAGAGATCCGGTGACAGGGAGAAAACTGTTTTTT. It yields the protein CSARDPVTGRKLFF.

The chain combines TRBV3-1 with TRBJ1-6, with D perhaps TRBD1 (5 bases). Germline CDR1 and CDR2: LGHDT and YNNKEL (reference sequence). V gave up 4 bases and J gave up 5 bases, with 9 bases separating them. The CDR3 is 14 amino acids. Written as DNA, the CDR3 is TGTGCCAGCAGCCGACAGCCAGATAATTCACCCCTCCACTTT. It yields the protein CASSRQPDNSPLHF.

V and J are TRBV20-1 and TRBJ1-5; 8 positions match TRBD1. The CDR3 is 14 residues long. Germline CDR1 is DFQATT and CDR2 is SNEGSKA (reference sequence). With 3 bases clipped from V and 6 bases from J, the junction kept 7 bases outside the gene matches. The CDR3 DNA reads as TGCAGTGCTAGCTTACAGGGGGGAGGTCAGCCCCAGCATTTT. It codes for CSASLQGGGQPQHF.

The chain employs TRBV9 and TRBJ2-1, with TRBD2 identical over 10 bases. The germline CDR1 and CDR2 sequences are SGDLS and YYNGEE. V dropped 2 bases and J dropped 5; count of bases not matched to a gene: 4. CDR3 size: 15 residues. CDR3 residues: CASSVSLAGNNEQFF. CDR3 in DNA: TGTGCCAGCAGCGTTTCACTAGCGGGGAACAATGAGCAGTTCTTC.

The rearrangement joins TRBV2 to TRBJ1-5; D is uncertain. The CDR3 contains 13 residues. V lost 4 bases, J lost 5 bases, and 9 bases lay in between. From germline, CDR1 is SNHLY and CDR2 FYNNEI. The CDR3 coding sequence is TGTGCCAGCAGTGCGGCGACCGATCAGCCCCAGCATTTT. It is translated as CASSAATDQPQHF.

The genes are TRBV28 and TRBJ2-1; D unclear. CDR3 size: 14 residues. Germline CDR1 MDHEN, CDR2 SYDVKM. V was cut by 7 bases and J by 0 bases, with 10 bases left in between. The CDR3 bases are TGTGCCAGCACGACTCTCTCCTCCTACAATGAGCAGTTCTTC. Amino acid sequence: CASTTLSSYNEQFF.

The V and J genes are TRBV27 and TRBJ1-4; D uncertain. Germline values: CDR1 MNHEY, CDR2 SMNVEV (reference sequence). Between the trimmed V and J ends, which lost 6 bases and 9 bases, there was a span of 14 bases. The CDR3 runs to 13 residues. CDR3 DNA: TGTGCCAGCAGCCCCCGGACTGTGAAAAAACTGTTTTTT. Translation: CASSPRTVKKLFF.

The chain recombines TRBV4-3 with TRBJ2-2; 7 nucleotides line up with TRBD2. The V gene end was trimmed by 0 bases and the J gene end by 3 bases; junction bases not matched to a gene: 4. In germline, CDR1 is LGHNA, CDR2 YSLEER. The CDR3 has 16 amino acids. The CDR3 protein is CASSQDPRGDTGELFF. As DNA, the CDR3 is TGCGCCAGCAGCCAAGATCCCCGGGGGGACACCGGGGAGCTGTTTTTT.

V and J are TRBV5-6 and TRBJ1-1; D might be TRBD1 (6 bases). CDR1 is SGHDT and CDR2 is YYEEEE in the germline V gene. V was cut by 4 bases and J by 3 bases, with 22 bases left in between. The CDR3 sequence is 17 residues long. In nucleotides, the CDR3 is TGTGCCAGCAGCCCCATGGGGGGCGTGGGGAGAGACACTGAAGCTTTCTTT. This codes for CASSPMGGVGRDTEAFF.

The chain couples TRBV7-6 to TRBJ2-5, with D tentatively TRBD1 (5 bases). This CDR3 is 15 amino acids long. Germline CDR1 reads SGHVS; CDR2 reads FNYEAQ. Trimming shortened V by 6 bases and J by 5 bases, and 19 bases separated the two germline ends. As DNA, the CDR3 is TGTGCCAGCAGTAAAAGTGGGGCTTTGGGGGAGACCCAGTACTTC. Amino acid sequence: CASSKSGALGETQYF.

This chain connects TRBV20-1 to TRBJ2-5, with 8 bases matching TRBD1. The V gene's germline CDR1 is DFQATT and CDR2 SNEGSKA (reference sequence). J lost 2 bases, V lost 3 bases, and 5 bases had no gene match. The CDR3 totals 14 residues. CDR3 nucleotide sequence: TGCAGTGCTAGCGGACAGGGTGGTCAAGAGACCCAGTACTTC. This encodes CSASGQGGQETQYF.

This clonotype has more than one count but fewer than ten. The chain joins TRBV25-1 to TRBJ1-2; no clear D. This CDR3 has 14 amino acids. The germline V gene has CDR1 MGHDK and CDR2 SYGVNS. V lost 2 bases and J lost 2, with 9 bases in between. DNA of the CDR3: TGTGCCAGCAGTGAAACGGCCAGAAACTATGGCTACACCTTC. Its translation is CASSETARNYGYTF.

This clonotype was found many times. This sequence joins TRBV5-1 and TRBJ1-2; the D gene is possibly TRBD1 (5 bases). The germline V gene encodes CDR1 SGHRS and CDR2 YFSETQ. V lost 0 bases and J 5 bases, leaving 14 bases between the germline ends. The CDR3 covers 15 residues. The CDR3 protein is CASSLETETPYGYTF. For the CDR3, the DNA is TGCGCCAGCAGCTTGGAGACAGAAACACCTTATGGCTACACCTTC.

CDR3 coding DNA: TGTGCCAGCGGTTACGGGGGGGAAACAGATACGCAGTATTTT. It translates to CASGYGGETDTQYF. The V and J genes are TRBV7-3 and TRBJ2-3; TRBD2 matches 8 bases. This CDR3 is 14 amino acids long. CDR1 is SGHTA and CDR2 is FQGTGA in the germline V gene. Unmatched junction bases numbered 7, after V lost 8 bases and J lost 3 bases. Combining the CDR3 with reference TRBV7-3 and TRBJ2-3 gives the whole variable domain GAGVSQTPSNKVTEKGKYVELRCDPISGHTALYWYRQSLGQGPEFLIYFQGTGAADDSGLPNDRFFAVRPEGSVSTLKIQRTERGDSAVYLCASGYGGETDTQYFGPGTRLTVL.